This is a list of T cell receptor beta chains from one sample in a study of cytomegalovirus exposure and HLA in healthy donors. Some clones are missing from TCRdb's copy, which holds only in-frame ones; the method was immunoSEQ multiplex PCR. The repertoire holds around 300,000 clones, under 80% seen once, with 2% to 2.5% in the top ten. Sequenced input: PBMCs. These receptors were collected from a female donor in good health and CMV-seronegative. The CDR3 runs from the conserved cysteine through the conserved F or W. The D gene is left open where the match is weak. The size entry is marked missing in some rows and otherwise reads once, few, many or a size class.

TRBJ1-3,TRBV7-8,-,TRBD1,TGTGCCAGCAGCTTAGCGGGACAGGGGGCGACGACCATATATTTT,CASSLAGQGATTIYF
TRBJ2-2,TRBV4-2,-,TRBD2,TGTGCCAGCAGCCAGACCAGAAGCGGGAGGCTCCACACCGGGGAGCTGTTTTTT,CASSQTRSGRLHTGELFF
TRBJ1-6,TRBV5-1,few,-,TGCGCCAGCAGCTTGGGAGGGTATAATTCACCCCTCCACTTT,CASSLGGYNSPLHF
TRBJ1-1,TRBV5-1,few,TRBD1,TGCGCCAGCAGCGGCCGGGACAGGGGAGACACTGAAGCTTTCTTT,CASSGRDRGDTEAFF
TRBJ1-1,TRBV29-1,-,-,TGCAGCGTTGAAGGGAGGCGCACTGAAGCTTTCTTT,CSVEGRRTEAFF
TRBJ1-2,TRBV5-1,-,-,TGCGCCAGCAGCTTGGAGGGCAGGGTTAATGGCTACACCTTC,CASSLEGRVNGYTF
TRBJ1-4,TRBV4-2,-,-,TGTGCCAGCAGCCAAGAAGGCATGTGGGGGGTGGCTGAAAAACTGTTTTTT,CASSQEGMWGVAEKLFF
TRBJ2-1,TRBV5-1,-,-,TGCGCCAGCAGCTTCGAGGGAGGTGGTGCCAATGAGCAGTTCTTC,CASSFEGGGANEQFF
TRBJ1-2,TRBV5-6,-,-,TGTGCCAGCAGCTTGGACAGGTTTCTCTATGGCTACACCTTC,CASSLDRFLYGYTF
TRBJ2-1,TRBV2,-,TRBD2,TGTGCCAGCAGGAAACTAGCGGGCGGTAATGAGCAGTTCTTC,CASRKLAGGNEQFF
TRBJ1-1,TRBV28,once,TRBD1,TGTGCCAGCAGCTCCGGACAGGGGGCCAGGGCTTTCTTT,CASSSGQGARAFF
TRBJ2-7,TRBV11-3,-,TRBD2,TGTGCCAGCAGCCCCGACCCCGGGACTATGTACGAGCAGTACTTC,CASSPDPGTMYEQYF
TRBJ2-5,TRBV5-8,few,TRBD1,TGTGCCAGCAGCCGACAGGGGCTCCAAGAGACCCAGTACTTC,CASSRQGLQETQYF
TRBJ2-1,TRBV10-3,-,-,TGTGCCATCAGTCAGGGCAATGAGCAGTTCTTC,CAISQGNEQFF
TRBJ1-1,TRBV5-4,-,-,TGTGCCAGCAGCCCTCGTGTAGGTGCCGCTTTGAGGGGGACTGAAGCTTTCTTT,CASSPRVGAALRGTEAFF
TRBJ2-7,TRBV28,-,TRBD1,TGTGCCAGCAGTTCACCTTCTGACAGGGGTACCTCCTACGAGCAGTACTTC,CASSSPSDRGTSYEQYF
TRBJ1-4,TRBV19,-,TRBD1,TGTGCCAGTACCCCTGGACAGGGGCGGTATGAAAAACTGTTTTTT,CASTPGQGRYEKLFF
TRBJ1-2,TRBV6-1,once,-,TGTGCCAGCAAATTGACGGGATCTAGGGGCTACACCTTC,CASKLTGSRGYTF
TRBJ2-1,TRBV7-3,-,TRBD2,TGTGCCAGCAGCGCCGAGGGACTAGCGGGATACTATGAGCAGTTCTTC,CASSAEGLAGYYEQFF
TRBJ2-7,TRBV19,-,-,TGTGCCAGTAGTATTGGGGGCACGACCTACGAGCAGTACTTC,CASSIGGTTYEQYF
TRBJ2-1,TRBV11-2,-,TRBD2,TGTGCCAGCAGCTTAGCCGCGACTAGCGGACTTCCTAGCAACAATGAGCAGTTCTTC,CASSLAATSGLPSNNEQFF
TRBJ2-1,TRBV14,-,-,TGTGCCAGCAGCCGCCGCGTCTCTGGGGGGAGCAATAATAATGAGCAGTTCTTC,CASSRRVSGGSNNNEQFF
TRBJ2-7,TRBV5-4,-,-,TGTGCCAGCAGCTTAAAGGAGGGCTCCTACGAGCAGTACTTC,CASSLKEGSYEQYF
TRBJ1-3,TRBV11-2,-,-,TGTGCCAGCAGCTTAGTAGGCGGGGGAGGAGGAAACACCATATATTTT,CASSLVGGGGGNTIYF
TRBJ2-7,TRBV27,-,TRBD2,TGTGCCAGTTCTGGGACTAGCGGGAGTGGGAACGAGCAGTACTTC,CASSGTSGSGNEQYF
TRBJ1-5,TRBV19,-,-,TGTGCCAGTAATGATCGACAGCAGGTTAATCAGCCCCAGCATTTT,CASNDRQQVNQPQHF
TRBJ2-5,TRBV20-1,few,-,TGCAGTGCCCCGGGTGGGGAGACCCAGTACTTC,CSAPGGETQYF
TRBJ1-2,TRBV11-2,-,-,TGTGCCAGCAGCTCCTCCTGGGAGGCACGGGGCTACACCTTC,CASSSSWEARGYTF
TRBJ2-7,TRBV4-1,-,TRBD1,TGCGCCAGCAGCCCAGGGACAGGGGGCTACGAGCAGTACTTC,CASSPGTGGYEQYF
TRBJ1-2,TRBV9,-,-,TGTGCCAGCAGCGTAGAACAGGGCTTCTATGGCTACACCTTC,CASSVEQGFYGYTF
TRBJ1-1,TRBV5-1,-,TRBD1,TGCGCCAGCAGCTCGGGACAGGTTCTGTCTGAAGCTTTCTTT,CASSSGQVLSEAFF
TRBJ1-2,TRBV28,few,-,TGTGCCAGCAGTTTGAGAACAGGGATCTATGGCTACACCTTC,CASSLRTGIYGYTF
TRBJ2-2,TRBV2,-,-,TGTGCCAGCAGTGAAGTCACAGGGTGGGAAACCGGGGAGCTGTTTTTT,CASSEVTGWETGELFF
TRBJ2-2,TRBV14,-,-,TGTGCCAGCAGCCACCGACACCTCGGGGAGCTGTTTTTT,CASSHRHLGELFF
TRBJ2-3,TRBV5-1,-,-,TGCGCCAGCAGCGCGCTTCAGGGGGATACGCAGTATTTT,CASSALQGDTQYF
TRBJ2-7,TRBV30,-,-,TGTGCCTGGAGTAAGTTAGCTGCCTACGAGCAGTACTTC,CAWSKLAAYEQYF
TRBJ2-2,TRBV6-1,-,-,TGTGCCAGCAGTGCGGAGGGTAACACCGGGGAGCTGTTTTTT,CASSAEGNTGELFF
TRBJ1-2,TRBV6-1,-,TRBD1,TGTGCCAGCAGCCCGGGACAGGGGGATAACTATGGCTACACCTTC,CASSPGQGDNYGYTF
TRBJ2-3,TRBV5-8,-,TRBD1,TGTGCCAGCAGCTCATCTACAGGGGGCCGGACAGATACGCAGTATTTT,CASSSSTGGRTDTQYF
TRBJ2-2,TRBV18,-,TRBD2,TGTGCCAGCTCGCCCGGGACTAGCGGGAGTCTAGTTGACACCGGGGAGCTGTTTTTT,CASSPGTSGSLVDTGELFF
TRBJ2-1,TRBV18,-,TRBD1,TGTGCCAGCCTTCAGGGACAGGGTATTAACTACAATGAGCAGTTCTTC,CASLQGQGINYNEQFF
TRBJ2-1,TRBV18,-,-,TGTGCCAGCTCGCGGGACTGGGAGCAGTTCTTC,CASSRDWEQFF
TRBJ2-2,TRBV7-3,-,TRBD1,TGTGCCAGCAGCTTAAGGCGTCAGGGGGCCCCAGATAGGAAGAACACCGGGGAGCTGTTTTTT,CASSLRRQGAPDRKNTGELFF
TRBJ2-2,TRBV5-1,-,TRBD2,TGCGCCAGCGGGGGACTAGCGGGAGGCCCGAACACCGGGGAGCTGTTTTTT,CASGGLAGGPNTGELFF